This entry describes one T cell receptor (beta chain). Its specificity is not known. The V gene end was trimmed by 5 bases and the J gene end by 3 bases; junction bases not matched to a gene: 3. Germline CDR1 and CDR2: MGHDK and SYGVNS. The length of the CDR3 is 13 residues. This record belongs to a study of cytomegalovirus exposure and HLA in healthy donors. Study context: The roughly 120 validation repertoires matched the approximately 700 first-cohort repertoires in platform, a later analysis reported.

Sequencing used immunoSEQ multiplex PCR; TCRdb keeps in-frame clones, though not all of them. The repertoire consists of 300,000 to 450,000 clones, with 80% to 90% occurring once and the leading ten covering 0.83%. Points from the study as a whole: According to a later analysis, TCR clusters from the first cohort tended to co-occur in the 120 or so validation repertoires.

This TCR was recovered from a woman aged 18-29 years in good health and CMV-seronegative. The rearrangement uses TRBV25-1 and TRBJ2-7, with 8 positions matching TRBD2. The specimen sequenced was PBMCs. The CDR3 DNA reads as TGTGCCAGCAGTTGGCGGGAGGACTACGAGCAGTACTTC. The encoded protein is CASSWREDYEQYF.